This T cell receptor (beta chain) is from a study of quantifying T cell responses using KT2 cells. As for the study in general: RNA was reverse transcribed with TCR alpha and beta constant-region primers.

Germline CDR1 reads PRHDT; CDR2 reads FYEKMQ (reference sequence). V lost 2 bases to trimming and J lost 5 bases; unmatched junction nucleotides: 7. CDR3 length: 15 amino acids. Each cDNA got a UMI-containing oligo ligated at its 3' end. An equimolar mix of RC1.1 and RC1.2 primed the beta chain across TRBC1 and TRBC2. Separate processing of TCR alpha and beta chains began at the second PCR. TCRdb reanalysed the UMI-ligation and nested PCR reads using MiXCR and keeps one entry per CDR3 protein. The sample has tens of thousands of distinct CDR3 sequences, roughly 11% seen once. Known numbers of the T cell clone KT2 were added to PBMC. Fixed numbers of PBMC received varying amounts of KT2 cells. This clonotype was recorded many times.

This TCR was recovered from a human donor. This sequence joins TRBV13 and TRBJ2-7; TRBD2 matches 9 bases. Sequenced input: PBMCs spiked with cells of the T cell clone KT2. This CDR3 reads CASSLRSGGRNEQYF. CDR3 DNA sequence: TGTGCCAGCAGCTTACGTAGCGGGGGCAGGAACGAGCAGTACTTC. The variable domain in full, with the rest retrieved from reference TRBV13 and TRBJ2-7, is AAGVIQSPRHLIKEKRETATLKCYPIPRHDTVYWYQQGPGQDPQFLISFYEKMQSDKGSIPDRFSAQQFSDYHSELNMSSLELGDSALYFCASSLRSGGRNEQYFGPGTRLTVT.